The T cell receptor (beta chain) under discussion was sequenced for a study of memory CD4+ T cells and cytomegalovirus serostatus. Turning to the study itself: Donors were healthy Belgian adults, fewer than ten CMV seropositive and some 24 seronegative. General observations from the study: A US-trained random forest predicted CMV serostatus with median AUC around 0.9.

Authors' data handling: Out-of-frame sequences were removed, leaving a few million distinct TCRbeta sequences. Some clones are missing from TCRdb's copy, which holds only in-frame ones; the method was immunoSEQ multiplex PCR. V, J and clone size are taken as reported in that table, and D and trimming were inferred from the DNA itself. The sample includes under 85,000 clones, roughly three quarters of them seen just once. CDR1 MNHNY and CDR2 SVGAGI come from the germline V gene (reference sequence). CDR3 length: 15 residues. V was clipped by 2 bases and J by 6 bases; unmatched bases: 7. A word on this clone: Antigen: not known.

The sort gate was single viable CD3+CD4+CD8-CD45RO+ cells for memory CD4+ T cells. Donors' CMV status reflects serum IgG against pp150, pp28, p38, p52. This chain uses TRBV6-6 with TRBJ1-5; the match to TRBD1 covers 7 bases. The sample consisted of memory CD4+ T cells from blood. The TCR was taken from an adult in good health and CMV-seropositive. CDR3 loop: CASSYAGGGGQPQHF. CDR3 DNA: TGTGCCAGCAGTTACGCAGGGGGAGGGGGTCAGCCCCAGCATTTT.